This T cell receptor beta chain was captured in a study of identical twins. The CDR3 runs 15 residues. V was shortened by 1 base and J by 4 bases, with 14 bases between the two germline ends. CDR1 SGHRS and CDR2 YFSETQ come from the germline V gene. This clonotype has at least ten counts. TCRdb reprocessed the 5' RACE reads with MiXCR, giving one entry per CDR3 protein. The sample records under 400,000 distinct CDR3 sequences, about 10% being singletons. The TCR sequence derives from a woman between 45 and 60 years old in good health. V gene TRBV5-1 combines with J gene TRBJ1-1, with D possibly TRBD1 on 6 matching bases. Input material: naive T cells sorted from blood. DNA for the CDR3: TGCGCCAGCAGCTTGATTTCTCAGGGGCCCACTGAAGCTTTCTTT. Its protein product is CASSLISQGPTEAFF.